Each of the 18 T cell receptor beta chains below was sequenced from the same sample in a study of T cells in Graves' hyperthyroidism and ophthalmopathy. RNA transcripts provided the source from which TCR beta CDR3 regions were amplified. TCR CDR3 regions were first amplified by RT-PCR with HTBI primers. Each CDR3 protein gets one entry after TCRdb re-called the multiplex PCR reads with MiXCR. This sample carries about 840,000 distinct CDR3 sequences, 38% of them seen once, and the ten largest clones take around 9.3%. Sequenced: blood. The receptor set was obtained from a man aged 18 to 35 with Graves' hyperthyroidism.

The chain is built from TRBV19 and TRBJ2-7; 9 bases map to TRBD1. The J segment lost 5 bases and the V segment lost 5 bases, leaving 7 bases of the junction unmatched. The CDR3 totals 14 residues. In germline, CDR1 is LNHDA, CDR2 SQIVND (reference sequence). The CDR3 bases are TGTGCCAGTAGTCCCCGGGACAGGGTCAACGAGCAGTACTTC. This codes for CASSPRDRVNEQYF.

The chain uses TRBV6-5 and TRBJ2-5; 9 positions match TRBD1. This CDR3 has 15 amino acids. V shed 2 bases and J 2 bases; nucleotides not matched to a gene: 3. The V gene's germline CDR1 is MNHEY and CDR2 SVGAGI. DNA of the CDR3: TGTGCCAGCAGTTACGGGACAGGGATTCAAGAGACCCAGTACTTC. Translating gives CASSYGTGIQETQYF.

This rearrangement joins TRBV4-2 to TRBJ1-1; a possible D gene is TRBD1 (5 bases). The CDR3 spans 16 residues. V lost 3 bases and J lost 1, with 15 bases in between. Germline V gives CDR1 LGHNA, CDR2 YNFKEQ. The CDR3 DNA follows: TGTGCCAGCAGCCACCAAGCCGGGACCGAGAACACTGAAGCTTTCTTT. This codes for CASSHQAGTENTEAFF.

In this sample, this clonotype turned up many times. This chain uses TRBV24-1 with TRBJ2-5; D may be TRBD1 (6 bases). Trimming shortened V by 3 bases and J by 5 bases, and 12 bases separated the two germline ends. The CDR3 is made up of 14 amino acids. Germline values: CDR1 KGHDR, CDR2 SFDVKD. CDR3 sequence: CATSDRQAGETQYF. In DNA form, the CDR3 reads TGTGCCACCAGTGATCGACAGGCCGGGGAGACCCAGTACTTC.

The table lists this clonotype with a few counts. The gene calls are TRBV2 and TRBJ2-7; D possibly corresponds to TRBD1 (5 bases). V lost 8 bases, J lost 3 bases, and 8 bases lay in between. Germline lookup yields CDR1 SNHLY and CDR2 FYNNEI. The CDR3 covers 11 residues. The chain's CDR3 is CASQGNYEQYF. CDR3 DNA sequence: TGTGCCAGCCAGGGAAACTACGAGCAGTACTTC.

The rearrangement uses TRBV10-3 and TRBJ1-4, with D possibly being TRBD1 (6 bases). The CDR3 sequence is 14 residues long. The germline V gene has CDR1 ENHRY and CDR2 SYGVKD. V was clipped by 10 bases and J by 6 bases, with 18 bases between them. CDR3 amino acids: CASRHRVDYEKLFF. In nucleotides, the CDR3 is TGTGCCAGCAGGCACAGGGTAGATTATGAAAAACTGTTTTTT.

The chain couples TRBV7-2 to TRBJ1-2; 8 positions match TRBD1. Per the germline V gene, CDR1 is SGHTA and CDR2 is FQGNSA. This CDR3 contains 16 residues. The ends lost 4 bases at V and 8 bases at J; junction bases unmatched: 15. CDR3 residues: CASSSPLRGRNGGYTF. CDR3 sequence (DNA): TGTGCCAGCAGCTCACCTCTCAGGGGGCGCAACGGGGGCTACACCTTC.

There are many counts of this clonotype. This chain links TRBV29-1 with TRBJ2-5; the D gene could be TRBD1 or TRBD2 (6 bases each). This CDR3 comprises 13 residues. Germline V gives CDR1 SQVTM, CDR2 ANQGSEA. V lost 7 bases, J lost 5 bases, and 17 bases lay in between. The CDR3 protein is CSAGRGTGETQYF. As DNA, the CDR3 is TGCAGCGCCGGTAGGGGGACTGGGGAGACCCAGTACTTC.

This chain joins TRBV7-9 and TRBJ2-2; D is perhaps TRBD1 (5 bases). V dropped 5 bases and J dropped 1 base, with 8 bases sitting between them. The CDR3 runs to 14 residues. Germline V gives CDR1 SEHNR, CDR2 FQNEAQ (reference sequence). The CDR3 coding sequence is TGTGCCAGCAGCATAACAGGGAACACCGGGGAGCTGTTTTTT. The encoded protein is CASSITGNTGELFF.

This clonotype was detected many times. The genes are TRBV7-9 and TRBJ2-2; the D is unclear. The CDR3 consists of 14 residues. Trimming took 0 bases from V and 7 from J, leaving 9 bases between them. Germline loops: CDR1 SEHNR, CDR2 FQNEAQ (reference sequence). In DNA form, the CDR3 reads TGTGCCAGCAGCTTAGCTGATTATCACGGGGAGCTGTTTTTT. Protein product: CASSLADYHGELFF.

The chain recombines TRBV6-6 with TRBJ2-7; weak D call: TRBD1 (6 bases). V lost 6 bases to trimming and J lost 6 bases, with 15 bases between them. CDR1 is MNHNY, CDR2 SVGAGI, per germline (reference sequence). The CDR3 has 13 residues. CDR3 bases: TGTGCCAGCAGGACCCCAGGGGTTGGCGAGCAGTACTTC. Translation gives CASRTPGVGEQYF.

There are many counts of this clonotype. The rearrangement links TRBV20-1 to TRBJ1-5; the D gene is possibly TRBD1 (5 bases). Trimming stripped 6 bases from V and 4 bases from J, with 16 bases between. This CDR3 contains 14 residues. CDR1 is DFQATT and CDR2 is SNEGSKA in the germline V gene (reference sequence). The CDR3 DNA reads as TGCAGTGCCATGATGGGGCCAAGGAATCAGCCCCAGCATTTT. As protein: CSAMMGPRNQPQHF.

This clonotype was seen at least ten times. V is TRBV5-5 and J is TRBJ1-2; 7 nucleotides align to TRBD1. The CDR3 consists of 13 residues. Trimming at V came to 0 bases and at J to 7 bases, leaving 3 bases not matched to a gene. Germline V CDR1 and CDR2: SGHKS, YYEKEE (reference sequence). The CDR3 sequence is CASSLGRGAGYTF. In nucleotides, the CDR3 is TGTGCCAGCAGCTTGGGCAGGGGGGCTGGCTACACCTTC.

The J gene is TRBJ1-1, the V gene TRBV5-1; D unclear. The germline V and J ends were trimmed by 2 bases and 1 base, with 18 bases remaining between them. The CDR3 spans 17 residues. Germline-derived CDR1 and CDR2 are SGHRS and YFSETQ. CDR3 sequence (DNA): TGCGCCAGCAGCTTCGGTAGGAACCTACTCTGGAACACTGAAGCTTTCTTT. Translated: CASSFGRNLLWNTEAFF.

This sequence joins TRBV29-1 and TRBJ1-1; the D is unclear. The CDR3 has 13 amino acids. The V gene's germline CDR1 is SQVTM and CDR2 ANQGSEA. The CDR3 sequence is CSVLVSVNTEAFF. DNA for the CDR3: TGCAGTGTGTTGGTGTCAGTGAACACTGAAGCTTTCTTT. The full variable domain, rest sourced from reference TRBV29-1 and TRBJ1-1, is SAVISQKPSRDICQRGTSLTIQCQVDSQVTMMFWYRQQPGQSLTLIATANQGSEATYESGFVIDKFPISRPNLTFSTLTVSNMSPEDSSIYLCSVLVSVNTEAFFGQGTRLTVV.

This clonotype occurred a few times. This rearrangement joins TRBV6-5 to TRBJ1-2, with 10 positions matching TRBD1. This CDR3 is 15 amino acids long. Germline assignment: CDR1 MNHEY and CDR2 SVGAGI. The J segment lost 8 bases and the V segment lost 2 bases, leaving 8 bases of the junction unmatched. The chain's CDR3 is CASSYQGQGMGGYTF. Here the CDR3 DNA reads TGTGCCAGCAGTTACCAGGGACAGGGGATGGGAGGCTACACCTTC.

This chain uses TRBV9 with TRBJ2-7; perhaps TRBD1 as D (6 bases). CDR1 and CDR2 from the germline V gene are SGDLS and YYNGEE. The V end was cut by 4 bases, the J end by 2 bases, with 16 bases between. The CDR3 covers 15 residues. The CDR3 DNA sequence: TGTGCCAGCAGCTTGGAACAGGGCCCTACCTACGAGCAGTACTTC. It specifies CASSLEQGPTYEQYF.

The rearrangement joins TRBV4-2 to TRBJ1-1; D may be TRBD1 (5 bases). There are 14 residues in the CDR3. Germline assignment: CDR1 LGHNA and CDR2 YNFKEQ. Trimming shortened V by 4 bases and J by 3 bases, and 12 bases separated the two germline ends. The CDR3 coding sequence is TGTGCCAGCAGCCCGGTCTTGGGGCACACTGAAGCTTTCTTT. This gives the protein CASSPVLGHTEAFF.